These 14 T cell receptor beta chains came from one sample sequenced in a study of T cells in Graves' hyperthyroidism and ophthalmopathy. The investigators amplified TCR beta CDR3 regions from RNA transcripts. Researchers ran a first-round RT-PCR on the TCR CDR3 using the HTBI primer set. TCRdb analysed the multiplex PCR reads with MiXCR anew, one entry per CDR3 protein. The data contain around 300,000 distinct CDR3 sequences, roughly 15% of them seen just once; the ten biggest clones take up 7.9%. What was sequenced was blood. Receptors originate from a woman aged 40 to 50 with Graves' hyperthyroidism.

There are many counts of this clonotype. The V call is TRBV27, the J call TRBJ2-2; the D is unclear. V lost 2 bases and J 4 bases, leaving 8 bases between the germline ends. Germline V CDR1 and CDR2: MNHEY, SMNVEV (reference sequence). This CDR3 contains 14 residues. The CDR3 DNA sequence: TGTGCCAGCAGTTTAGGCTTCCCCACCGGGGAGCTGTTTTTT. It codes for CASSLGFPTGELFF.

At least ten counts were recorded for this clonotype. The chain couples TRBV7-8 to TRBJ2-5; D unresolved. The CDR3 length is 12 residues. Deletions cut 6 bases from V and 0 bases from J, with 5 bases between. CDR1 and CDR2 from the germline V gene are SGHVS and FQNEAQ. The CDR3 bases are TGTGCCAGCAGTCGGCACCAAGAGACCCAGTACTTC. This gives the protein CASSRHQETQYF.

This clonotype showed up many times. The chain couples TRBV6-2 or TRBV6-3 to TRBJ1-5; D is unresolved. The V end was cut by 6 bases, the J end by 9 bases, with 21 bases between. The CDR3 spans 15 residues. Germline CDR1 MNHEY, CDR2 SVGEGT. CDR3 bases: TGTGCCAGCAGCTCCCCGAATCGGGGAAGATGGCCCCAGCATTTT. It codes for CASSSPNRGRWPQHF.

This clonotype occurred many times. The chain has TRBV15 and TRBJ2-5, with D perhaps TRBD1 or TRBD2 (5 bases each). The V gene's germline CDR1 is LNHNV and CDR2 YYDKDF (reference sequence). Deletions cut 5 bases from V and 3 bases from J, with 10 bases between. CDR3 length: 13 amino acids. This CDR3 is CATSGTMEETQYF. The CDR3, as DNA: TGTGCCACCAGCGGGACGATGGAAGAGACCCAGTACTTC. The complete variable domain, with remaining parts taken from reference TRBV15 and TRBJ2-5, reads DAMVIQNPRYQVTQFGKPVTLSCSQTLNHNVMYWYQQKSSQAPKLLFHYYDKDFNNEADTPDNFQSRRPNTSFCFLDIRSPGLGDTAMYLCATSGTMEETQYFGPGTRLLVL.

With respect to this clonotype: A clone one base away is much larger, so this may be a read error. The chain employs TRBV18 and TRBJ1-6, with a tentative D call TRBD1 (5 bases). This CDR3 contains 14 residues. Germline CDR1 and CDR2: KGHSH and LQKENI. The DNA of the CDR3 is TGTGCCATCTCACCACCGGGGGGGAATTCACCCCTCCACTTT. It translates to CAISPPGGNSPLHF.

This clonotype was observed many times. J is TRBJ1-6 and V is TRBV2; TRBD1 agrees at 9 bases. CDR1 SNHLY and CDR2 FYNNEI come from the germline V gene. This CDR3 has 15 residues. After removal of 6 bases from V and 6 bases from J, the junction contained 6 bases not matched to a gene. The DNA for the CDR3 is TGTGCCAGCAGAACCGGGACAGGGAGTAATTCACCCCTCCACTTT. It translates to CASRTGTGSNSPLHF. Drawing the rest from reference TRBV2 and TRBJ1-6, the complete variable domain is EPEVTQTPSHQVTQMGQEVILRCVPISNHLYFYWYRQILGQKVEFLVSFYNNEISEKSEIFDDQFSVERPDGSNFTLKIRSTKLEDSAMYFCASRTGTGSNSPLHFGNGTRLTVT.

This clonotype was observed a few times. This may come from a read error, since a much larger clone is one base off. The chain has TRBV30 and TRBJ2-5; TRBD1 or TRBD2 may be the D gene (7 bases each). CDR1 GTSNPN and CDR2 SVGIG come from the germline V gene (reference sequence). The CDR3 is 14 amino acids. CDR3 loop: CARSVGGTEETQYF. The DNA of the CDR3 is TGTGCCCGGAGTGTGGGGGGGACAGAAGAGACCCAGTACTTC.

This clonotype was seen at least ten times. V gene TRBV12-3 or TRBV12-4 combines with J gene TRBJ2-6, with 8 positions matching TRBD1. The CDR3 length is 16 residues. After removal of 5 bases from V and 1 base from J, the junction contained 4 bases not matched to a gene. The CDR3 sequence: CASSRWTGSGANVLTF. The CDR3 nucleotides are TGTGCCAGCAGTCGCTGGACAGGGTCTGGGGCCAACGTCCTGACTTTC.

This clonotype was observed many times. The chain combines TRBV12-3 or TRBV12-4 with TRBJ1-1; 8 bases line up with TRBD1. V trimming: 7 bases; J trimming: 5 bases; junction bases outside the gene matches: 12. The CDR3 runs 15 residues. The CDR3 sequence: CASTGQGGRGTEAFF. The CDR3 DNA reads TGTGCCAGCACTGGACAGGGTGGGAGGGGGACTGAAGCTTTCTTT.

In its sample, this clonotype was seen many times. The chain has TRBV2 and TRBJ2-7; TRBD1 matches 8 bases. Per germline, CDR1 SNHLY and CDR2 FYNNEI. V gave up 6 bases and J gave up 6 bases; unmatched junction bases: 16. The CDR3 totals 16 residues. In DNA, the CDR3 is TGTGCCAGCAGCCCTGACGCCCCGGGCAGGGGGCGCGAGCAGTACTTC. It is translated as CASSPDAPGRGREQYF.

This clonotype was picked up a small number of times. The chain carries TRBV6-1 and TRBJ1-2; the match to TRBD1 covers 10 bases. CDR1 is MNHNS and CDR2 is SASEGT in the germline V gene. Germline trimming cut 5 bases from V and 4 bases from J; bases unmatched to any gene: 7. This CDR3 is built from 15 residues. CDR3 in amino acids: CASSPRDRGGYGYTF. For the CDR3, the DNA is TGTGCCAGCAGTCCCCGGGACAGGGGTGGCTATGGCTACACCTTC.

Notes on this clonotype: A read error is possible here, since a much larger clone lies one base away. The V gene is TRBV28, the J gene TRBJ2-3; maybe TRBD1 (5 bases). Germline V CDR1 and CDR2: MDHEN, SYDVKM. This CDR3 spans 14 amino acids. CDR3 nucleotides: TGTGCCAGCGGTGGGGCAGCCCAAACAGGTACGCAGTATTTT. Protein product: CASGGAAQTGTQYF.

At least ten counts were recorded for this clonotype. DNA of the CDR3: TGTGCCAGCAGTTTCACTCCCGGGACCCGATCCTACGAGCAGTACTTC. It translates to CASSFTPGTRSYEQYF. The chain employs TRBV27 and TRBJ2-7; D tentatively reads TRBD1 or TRBD2 (5 bases each). Germline lookup yields CDR1 MNHEY and CDR2 SMNVEV (reference sequence). V gave up 3 bases and J gave up 1 base, with 16 bases separating them. This CDR3 is built from 16 residues.

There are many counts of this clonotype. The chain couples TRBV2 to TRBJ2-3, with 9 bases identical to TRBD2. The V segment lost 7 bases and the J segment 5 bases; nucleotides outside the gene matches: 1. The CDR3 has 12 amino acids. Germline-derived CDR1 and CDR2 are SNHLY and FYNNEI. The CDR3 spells CASTTSGDTQYF. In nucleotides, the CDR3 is TGTGCCAGCACGACTAGCGGAGATACGCAGTATTTT. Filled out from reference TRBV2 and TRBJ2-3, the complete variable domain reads EPEVTQTPSHQVTQMGQEVILRCVPISNHLYFYWYRQILGQKVEFLVSFYNNEISEKSEIFDDQFSVERPDGSNFTLKIRSTKLEDSAMYFCASTTSGDTQYFGPGTRLTVL.